These T cell receptor beta chains were read from a single sample in a study of follicular helper T cells after annual influenza vaccination. Using immunoSEQ multiplex PCR, the repertoire was profiled, and TCRdb retains in-frame clones only, with some absent. The repertoire holds a few thousand clones, with roughly 90% as singletons. Source: CXCR5+ CD38- circulating T follicular helper cells from blood, taken 7 days after influenza vaccination. The receptors originated from an adult who received the influenza vaccine. Each CDR3 is given without its conserved first and last residue.

j_gene	v_gene	CDR3aa
TRBJ2-5	TRBV2	ASSVSPGERTQY
TRBJ1-1	TRBV5-4	ASSLGGTGTNTEAF
TRBJ1-2	TRBV6-5	ASSYRQPSYGYT
TRBJ2-3	TRBV19	ASSGRAIDTQY
TRBJ2-1	TRBV5-1	ASSSKLAPAYNEQF
TRBJ2-2	TRBV7-9	ASRGQGMAGELF
TRBJ1-2	TRBV27	ASGGGDRLYGYT
TRBJ1-6	TRBV27	ASRGTGGTSPLH
TRBJ1-5	TRBV12-5	ASGGGGRDQPQH
TRBJ2-1	TRBV7-2	ASSLGLAGINEQF
TRBJ1-4	TRBV6-6	ASSYGTGSYYEKLF
TRBJ2-4	TRBV7-2	ASSPVGAEDIQY
TRBJ1-1	TRBV29-1	SVGGHSAEAF
TRBJ1-1	TRBV6-5	ASSYSISGETEAF
TRBJ2-2	TRBV5-4	ASSADASDRRTGELF
TRBJ2-1	TRBV11-3	ASSLGGGSYNEQF
TRBJ2-2	TRBV9	ASSALEGNTGELF
TRBJ2-7	TRBV27	ASSFSSRKEIYEQY
TRBJ2-3	TRBV29-1	SEASSTDTQY
TRBJ2-1	TRBV25-1	ASATGTSNEQF
TRBJ2-7	TRBV4-1	ASSQGLAATYEQY
TRBJ1-2	TRBV7-9	ASSYSKTNYGYT
TRBJ2-3	TRBV10-3	ANAQSIGGRTDTQY
TRBJ1-3	TRBV11-2	ASSLGRSSGNTIY
TRBJ2-3	TRBV5-1	ASSSPLSTDTQY
TRBJ1-6	TRBV30	AWREQVSPLH
TRBJ2-3	TRBV5-4	ASSPGGRGSTGTQY
TRBJ2-5	TRBV5-6	ASSLRRARGTQY
TRBJ1-3	TRBV28	ASSGQFSGNTIY
TRBJ2-3	TRBV10-3	AIGTSGTRTDTQY
TRBJ2-7	TRBV5-1	ASSLGGQGATYEQY
TRBJ1-2	TRBV6-5	ASSYLGQGVGRCT
TRBJ2-7	TRBV30	AWTREAPSYEQY
TRBJ2-5	TRBV5-4	ASSLGGLAGETQY
TRBJ1-5	TRBV6-1	ASSRRGRNQPQH
TRBJ2-7	TRBV6-6	ASSPLASSDSYEQY
TRBJ2-1	TRBV7-9	ASRSTSGKVWNEQF
TRBJ2-2	TRBV13	ASITGVWDTGELF
TRBJ2-1	TRBV29-1	SERPAETNEQF
TRBJ2-5	TRBV11-2	ASSLGTEETQY
TRBJ1-6	TRBV2	ATSPGAENSPLH
TRBJ1-1	TRBV4-1	ASSQVGAGGTEAF
-	TRBV28	ASSFSSWGTSGSRDEQY
TRBJ2-2	TRBV27	ASSEGDRGYTGELF
TRBJ2-1	TRBV5-1	ASSWGTSGSNEQF
TRBJ1-5	TRBV5-5	ASSLGGDTQPQH
TRBJ2-1	TRBV18	ASSILERNDEQF
TRBJ2-3	TRBV28	ASRSTDLTQY
TRBJ2-2	TRBV18	ASSPALAVANTGELF
TRBJ2-3	TRBV5-1	ASMGAWDTQY
TRBJ1-2	TRBV28	ATQRGSRLDYT
TRBJ1-1	TRBV10-1	ASSPGQNTEAF
TRBJ2-2	TRBV27	ASSFRGTSGNTGELF
TRBJ1-6	TRBV19	ASIAGTADNSPLH
TRBJ2-1	TRBV7-9	ASSPDNEQF
TRBJ1-1	TRBV29-1	SVVGDTNTEAF
TRBJ1-4	TRBV7-9	ASRRDRNEKLF